The clone carrying this T cell receptor (beta chain) was picked up one time. Its antigen is undetermined. These data originate in a study of Tregs in tolerant kidney transplant recipients. Across the study: Sorting of CD4+CD25+CD127- cells followed approximately 3-day belatacept mixed lymphocyte reactions, sometimes with approximately five-day graft donor restimulation. Study-wide results and limits: Biological reproducibility was not directly addressed, but technical replication error appeared minimal.

Trimming stripped 4 bases from V and 0 bases from J, with 7 bases between. CDR3 length: 14 residues. Germline CDR1 reads LNHDA; CDR2 reads SQIVND (reference sequence). Produced via immunoSEQ multiplex PCR; TCRdb's table is partial and in-frame only. The sample shows about 44,000 clones, nearly 97% of them seen only once. The sequence was obtained from a human donor in good health. Material: Tregs from blood cultured with allogeneic cells. The chain links TRBV19 to TRBJ1-3; D uncertain. The CDR3 region is CASSTTDSGNTIYF. CDR3 in DNA: TGTGCCAGTAGTACAACCGACTCTGGAAACACCATATATTTT.